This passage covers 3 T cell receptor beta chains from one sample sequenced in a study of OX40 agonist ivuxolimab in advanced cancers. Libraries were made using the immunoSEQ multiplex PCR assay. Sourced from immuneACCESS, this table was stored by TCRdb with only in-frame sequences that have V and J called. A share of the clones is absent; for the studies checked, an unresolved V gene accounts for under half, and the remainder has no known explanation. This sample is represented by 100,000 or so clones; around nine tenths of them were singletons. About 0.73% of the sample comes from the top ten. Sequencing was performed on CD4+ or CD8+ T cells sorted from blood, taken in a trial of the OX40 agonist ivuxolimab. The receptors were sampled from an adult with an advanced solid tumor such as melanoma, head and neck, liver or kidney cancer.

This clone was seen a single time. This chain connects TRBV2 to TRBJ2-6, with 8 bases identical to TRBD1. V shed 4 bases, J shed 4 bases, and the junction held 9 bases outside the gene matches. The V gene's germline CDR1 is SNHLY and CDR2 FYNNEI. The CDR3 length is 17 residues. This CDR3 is CASSGRRGLVGANVLTF. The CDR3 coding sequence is TGTGCCAGCAGTGGCCGCAGGGGGCTCGTGGGGGCCAACGTCCTGACTTTC.

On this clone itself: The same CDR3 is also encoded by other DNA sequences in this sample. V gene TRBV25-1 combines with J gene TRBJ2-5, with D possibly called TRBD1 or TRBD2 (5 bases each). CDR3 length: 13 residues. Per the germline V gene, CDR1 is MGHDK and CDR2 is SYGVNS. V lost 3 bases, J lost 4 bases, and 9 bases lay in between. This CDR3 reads CASSEQGRETQYF. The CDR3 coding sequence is TGTGCCAGCAGTGAGCAGGGACGAGAGACCCAGTACTTC.

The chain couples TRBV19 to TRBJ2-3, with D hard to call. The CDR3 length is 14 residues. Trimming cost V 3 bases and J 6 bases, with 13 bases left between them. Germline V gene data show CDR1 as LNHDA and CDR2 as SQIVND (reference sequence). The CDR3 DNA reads TGTGCCAGTAGTATCTCTTTTTCGCGGGATACGCAGTATTTT. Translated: CASSISFSRDTQYF.